This T cell receptor beta chain was documented in a study of a mutant IDH1 vaccine in newly diagnosed glioma. Study summary: Pretreatment consisted of radiotherapy, temozolomide, or both, with most receiving both.

Only in-frame clones appear in the TCRdb table, and some are missing; sequencing was by immunoSEQ multiplex PCR. Here the sample spans over 45,000 clones, 75% to 95% being singletons. The study, taken as a whole, reports: Patients mounted vaccine-induced immune responses in 80% to 95% of cases.

From germline, CDR1 is SNHLY and CDR2 FYNNEI. This CDR3 comprises 14 residues. V lost 6 bases, J lost 5 bases, and 6 bases stayed unmatched. Described time point: baseline, week 1 (first vaccination visit). As to treatment: pre-vaccination baseline after standard-of-care therapy. Newly diagnosed WHO grade 3 or 4 IDH1-mutant, ATRX-lost astrocytomas were identified in the donors. With regard to this clone: No antigen is known for it.

The chain recombines TRBV2 with TRBJ1-4, with 7 nucleotides matching TRBD1. This TCR came from a man between 50 and 59 years old with glioma. Sample: PBMCs, taken from a glioma patient treated with radiotherapy, temozolomide or both. The CDR3 DNA reads TGTGCCAGCAGGTGGGACAGAGGGAATGAAAAACTGTTTTTT. It is translated as CASRWDRGNEKLFF. Based on the CDR3 plus reference TRBV2 and TRBJ1-4, the full variable domain is EPEVTQTPSHQVTQMGQEVILRCVPISNHLYFYWYRQILGQKVEFLVSFYNNEISEKSEIFDDQFSVERPDGSNFTLKIRSTKLEDSAMYFCASRWDRGNEKLFFGSGTQLSVL.